This is a list of T cell receptor beta chains from one sample in a study of shared clonotypes between healthy human individuals. The method was immunoSEQ multiplex PCR; TCRdb's version includes in-frame clones alone and lacks a portion of them. This sample has about 490,000 clones, with about three quarters found just once. The sequenced sample consisted of PBMCs. These receptors were collected from a woman aged 40 to 50 in good health. Some clones in this sample may be carry-over from other donors' samples. Both conserved end residues are part of each CDR3. The D gene is left open where the match is weak. Some rows have no size entry. The others give once, few or many, or a class for an expanded clone.

D gene: .
clone size: many
J gene: TRBJ2-7
V gene: TRBV21-1
CDR3 protein: CASRNHRDRVREQYF
CDR3 DNA: TGTGCCAGCAGGAACCACCGGGACAGGGTGAGGGAGCAGTACTTC

D gene: .
clone size: .
J gene: TRBJ2-7
V gene: TRBV7-8
CDR3 protein: CASSLMAGSYEQYF
CDR3 DNA: TGTGCCAGCAGCTTAATGGCGGGATCCTACGAGCAGTACTTC

D gene: .
clone size: .
J gene: TRBJ1-1
V gene: TRBV5-4
CDR3 protein: CASSLGDRNTEAFF
CDR3 DNA: TGTGCCAGCAGCTTAGGAGACAGGAACACTGAAGCTTTCTTT

D gene: .
clone size: few
J gene: TRBJ1-5
V gene: TRBV9
CDR3 protein: CASSSQGDSNQPQHF
CDR3 DNA: TGTGCCAGCAGCTCCCAAGGGGATAGCAATCAGCCCCAGCATTTT

D gene: .
clone size: few
J gene: TRBJ2-2
V gene: TRBV2
CDR3 protein: CASGSTGELFF
CDR3 DNA: TGTGCCAGCGGCAGCACCGGGGAGCTGTTTTTT

D gene: TRBD2
clone size: .
J gene: TRBJ2-7
V gene: TRBV18
CDR3 protein: CASSPGTSRSYEQYF
CDR3 DNA: TGTGCCAGCTCACCCGGGACTAGTAGAAGCTACGAGCAGTACTTC

D gene: .
clone size: .
J gene: TRBJ2-3
V gene: TRBV10-3
CDR3 protein: CAISESRLVGTDTQYF
CDR3 DNA: TGTGCCATCAGTGAGTCGCGACTAGTGGGCACAGATACGCAGTATTTT

D gene: TRBD1
clone size: .
J gene: TRBJ1-1
V gene: TRBV6-5
CDR3 protein: CASRPIGGETEAFF
CDR3 DNA: TGTGCCAGCAGACCCATAGGGGGCGAGACTGAAGCTTTCTTT

D gene: TRBD2
clone size: .
J gene: TRBJ2-1
V gene: TRBV5-1
CDR3 protein: CASSLGLAGVDEQFF
CDR3 DNA: TGCGCCAGCAGCTTGGGTTTAGCGGGAGTCGATGAGCAGTTCTTC

D gene: .
clone size: .
J gene: TRBJ1-4
V gene: TRBV7-5
CDR3 protein: CAPVGGDTEKLFF
CDR3 DNA: TGTGCCCCTGTGGGCGGAGACACTGAAAAACTGTTTTTT

D gene: .
clone size: once
J gene: TRBJ2-7
V gene: TRBV27
CDR3 protein: CASSPRRDTYEQYF
CDR3 DNA: TGTGCCAGCAGCCCCCGCCGGGACACCTACGAGCAGTACTTC

D gene: .
clone size: .
J gene: TRBJ2-2
V gene: TRBV28
CDR3 protein: CASSTQGGLDTGELFF
CDR3 DNA: TGTGCCAGCAGCACCCAGGGGGGCTTGGACACCGGGGAGCTGTTTTTT

D gene: TRBD1
clone size: .
J gene: TRBJ2-1
V gene: TRBV27
CDR3 protein: CASRERDSRNEQFF
CDR3 DNA: TGTGCCAGCAGGGAAAGGGACAGTAGGAATGAGCAGTTCTTC

D gene: .
clone size: .
J gene: TRBJ2-3
V gene: TRBV9
CDR3 protein: CASSVEGGAGQYF
CDR3 DNA: TGTGCCAGCAGCGTAGAGGGCGGTGCGGGGCAGTATTTT

D gene: .
clone size: .
J gene: TRBJ2-7
V gene: TRBV7-2
CDR3 protein: CASSQPTSSYEQYF
CDR3 DNA: TGTGCCAGCAGCCAGCCGACATCCTCCTACGAGCAGTACTTC

D gene: TRBD1
clone size: .
J gene: TRBJ1-5
V gene: TRBV18
CDR3 protein: CASSFGQGNQPQHF
CDR3 DNA: TGTGCCAGCTCATTCGGACAGGGCAATCAGCCCCAGCATTTT

D gene: .
clone size: many
J gene: TRBJ2-7
V gene: TRBV9
CDR3 protein: CASSVGEPNEQYF
CDR3 DNA: TGTGCCAGCAGCGTAGGGGAACCCAACGAGCAGTACTTC

D gene: .
clone size: .
J gene: TRBJ1-4
V gene: TRBV5-1
CDR3 protein: CASSLGTQTNEKLFF
CDR3 DNA: TGCGCCAGCAGCCTCGGGACGCAGACTAATGAAAAACTGTTTTTT

D gene: TRBD2
clone size: .
J gene: TRBJ2-7
V gene: TRBV7-2
CDR3 protein: CASSLALGSGGYEQYF
CDR3 DNA: TGTGCCAGCAGCTTAGCGTTGGGTAGCGGGGGTTACGAGCAGTACTTC

D gene: TRBD2
clone size: .
J gene: TRBJ2-1
V gene: TRBV7-9
CDR3 protein: CASSRTSSAGEQFF
CDR3 DNA: TGTGCCAGCAGTCGGACTAGTTCGGCCGGTGAGCAGTTCTTC

D gene: .
clone size: .
J gene: TRBJ2-7
V gene: TRBV7-3
CDR3 protein: CASSSTDSGKQYF
CDR3 DNA: TGTGCCAGCAGCTCCACCGACTCGGGGAAGCAGTACTTC

D gene: TRBD2
clone size: .
J gene: TRBJ2-2
V gene: TRBV5-1
CDR3 protein: CASSYLVAGNTGELFF
CDR3 DNA: TGCGCCAGCAGCTACCTCGTAGCGGGAAACACCGGGGAGCTGTTTTTT

D gene: TRBD2
clone size: few
J gene: TRBJ2-1
V gene: TRBV5-4
CDR3 protein: CASSRGGLNHGNEQFF
CDR3 DNA: TGTGCCAGCAGCCGGGGGGGACTGAATCATGGGAATGAGCAGTTCTTC

D gene: TRBD1
clone size: .
J gene: TRBJ1-1
V gene: TRBV6-5
CDR3 protein: CASSLYQGQQKAFF
CDR3 DNA: TGTGCCAGCAGTCTCTATCAGGGACAGCAAAAGGCTTTCTTT

D gene: .
clone size: .
J gene: TRBJ2-5
V gene: TRBV5-6
CDR3 protein: CASSGGMETYF
CDR3 DNA: TGTGCCAGCAGCGGGGGTATGGAAACGTACTTC

D gene: .
clone size: once
J gene: TRBJ2-7
V gene: TRBV19
CDR3 protein: CASSISLHSSSYEQYF
CDR3 DNA: TGTGCCAGTAGTATCTCCTTACACAGCAGCTCCTACGAGCAGTACTTC

D gene: TRBD1
clone size: .
J gene: TRBJ1-1
V gene: TRBV7-8
CDR3 protein: CASSFPPFGFRDRNTEAFF
CDR3 DNA: TGTGCCAGCAGCTTCCCCCCCTTTGGGTTTAGGGACAGGAACACTGAAGCTTTCTTT

D gene: TRBD2
clone size: many
J gene: TRBJ2-3
V gene: TRBV19
CDR3 protein: CASSRAPGLAGADTQYF
CDR3 DNA: TGTGCCAGTAGTAGAGCCCCGGGACTAGCGGGAGCAGATACGCAGTATTTT

D gene: .
clone size: .
J gene: TRBJ2-7
V gene: TRBV7-6
CDR3 protein: CASSTDSPYEQYF
CDR3 DNA: TGTGCCAGCAGCACCGACAGCCCCTACGAGCAGTACTTC

D gene: TRBD1
clone size: .
J gene: TRBJ1-2
V gene: TRBV5-1
CDR3 protein: CASSFEGQSYGYTF
CDR3 DNA: TGCGCCAGCAGCTTTGAGGGACAGTCCTATGGCTACACCTTC